The source of this TCR beta chain is a study of metastatic and nonmetastatic thyroid tumors (dated by TCRdb to about 2020). Regarding the complete study: Repertoires were compared across peripheral blood and tumor or nodule tissue samples from malignant and benign thyroid patients.

This clone is labeled medium-sized (0.01 to 0.1%). Its antigen is currently not known. Base qualities are missing; no much larger clone stands one base away. Beyond this particular receptor, the publication reports: In both blood and tumor samples, TCR beta diversity was reported to be significantly higher in malignant tumors than in benign nodules.

The CDR3 runs 15 amino acids, cysteine and phenylalanine included. Kept here is only the CDR3 DNA, which spans 45 bases and is read in frame from base 1. The CDR1 and CDR2 encoded by the germline V gene (reference sequence) are DFQATT and SNEGSKA. V is trimmed back by 1 base and J by 0 bases, and the junction contains 3 bases that no gene match accounts for. No treatment had been received by any patient before thyroid surgery. Patient clinical samples collected from the early 2010s to the late 2010s were retrospectively analysed using T-cell receptor beta sequencing. The receptor library was made with PCR. The data were produced on an Illumina HiSeq 4000. High-throughput sequencing was used to profile the TCR beta-chain CDR3 region of each patient. The source study handled its data this way. Drawing on CDR3 differences between clinicopathological groups, the researchers built a classifier meant to tell apart patients with distant-metastatic papillary thyroid cancer. The Shannon index was used to measure repertoire diversity, and the Morisita-Horn index was used to measure how similar tumor and blood repertoires were. TCRdb itself trimmed the public reads at Q25 with fastp, ran MiXCR and retained productive beta chains. None of the V and J calls come from the authors' own analysis; TCRdb made them. The sample has tens of thousands of clones on record, over 25% of them singletons. 15% to 25% of the sample is taken by the ten largest.

In this chain, TRBV20-1 is recombined with TRBJ1-5, with 7 central nucleotides matching TRBD1. The sequenced sample consisted of blood. The clonotype comes from a female donor with papillary thyroid cancer or a benign thyroid nodule (not recorded which). Some clones in this sample may be carry-over from other donors' samples. In nucleotides, the sequence is TGCAGTGCTAGAGCCAGGGGGTTTAGCAATCAGCCCCAGCATTTT. This yields the protein CSARARGFSNQPQHF.